The entry below gives a single T cell receptor (beta chain) sequence along with its context. As processed by the authors: Amplifying reference gene primers gave estimates of nucleated cell counts. Only in-frame clones appear in the TCRdb table, and some are missing; sequencing was by immunoSEQ multiplex PCR. The DNA gave D and trimming, while V, J and clone size come from that table. The profile shows around 450,000 clones, around 89% of them singletons. V was trimmed by 1 base and J by 1 base, leaving 7 bases between them. The CDR3 is 14 amino acids. Germline lookup yields CDR1 SGHTA and CDR2 FQGNSA. The entry originates in a study of blood T cell repertoires in COVID-19. About the study: Spain, Italy and the United States supplied samples that represented acute and convalescent COVID-19. Sample material is recorded as cDNA or gDNA derived from T cells, B-cell-depleted T cells, or PBMCs.

This chain connects TRBV7-2 to TRBJ1-1; a weak D match, TRBD1 (5 bases). Sequencing used peripheral blood. This receptor was obtained from a woman aged 25 to 39 with acute or convalescent COVID-19. The chain's CDR3 is CASSLVQANTEAFF. The CDR3 DNA reads as TGTGCCAGCAGCTTAGTACAGGCGAACACTGAAGCTTTCTTT.